This TCR beta chain was captured in a study of blood T cells in healthy people across ages (dated by TCRdb to between 2014 and 2017). About the study as a whole: In model experiments, template switching captured roughly one uniquely barcoded TCR beta cDNA molecule for every two T cells. The study measured age-related changes in TCR beta repertoire diversity using deep sequencing normalized with unique cDNA molecular identifiers. The donors were split into four age groups: young (average around 15 years), middle-aged (over 35), aged (roughly 68) and long-lived (about 74). Donors of different ages were randomly distributed across sequencing lanes to avoid experimental bias. Using the same blood draw, the study looked at two additional independent replicas of 1 million unique cDNA reads for two donors, one aged 18 to 30 and the other aged 80 or older.

Paper-wide results and their limitations: Compared with the aged group, the long-lived group had more naive CD4+ T cells, fewer expanded clones and increased TCR diversity, suggesting age selection. Estimates of total diversity based on one million sequenced T cells were regarded as lower bounds and as underestimates. Donor CMV infection status was unknown, potentially confounding age-related changes in expanded clonotypes. There was a strong correlation between observed TCR beta diversity and the percentage of naive T cells measured by flow cytometry. Observed TCR beta diversity per million T cells fell roughly linearly with age, and a significant reduction was already apparent by age around 40. Since profiling was done on bulk unsorted PBMCs, naive and antigen-experienced compartments could not be conclusively compared.

V and J are truncated by 2 bases and 6 bases respectively, leaving an intervening sequence of 15 bases. Its CDR3 holds 15 amino acids, cysteine through phenylalanine. Solely the CDR3 DNA is kept, with 45 bases framed from the first base. The germline V gene yields SGHTA for CDR1 and FQGTGA for CDR2. On this clonotype itself: Its antigen is currently not known. No much larger clone exists at a distance of one base, and base qualities are not known.

Systemically healthy Caucasian individuals from Russia, around 39 in total and aged about 6 to 100 years, were included as donors. Roughly 10 milliliters of peripheral blood were collected from each donor into EDTA-treated Vacutainer tubes. Ficoll-Paque density-gradient centrifugation was used to isolate PBMCs, with at least 6 million per sample. Total RNA, at least 5.5 micrograms per sample, was extracted from PBMCs with Trizol reagent. For every donor, flow cytometry on a PBMC aliquot measured the percentage of naive CD45RAhigh/CD27high T cells. The method behind the library was 5' RACE. Sequencing was carried out with an Illumina HiSeq 2500. A second PCR of about 6 to 12 cycles was run with a J-beta primer mix and a sample-barcoded 5' primer. A template-switch 5' adaptor carrying 12 random nucleotides introduced a unique molecular identifier onto each TCR beta cDNA molecule. At least 2.5 million CDR3-containing paired-end reads were obtained from each sample. All of the RNA was converted into first-strand cDNA using the Mint cDNA synthesis kit, with a TRBC-specific oligonucleotide serving as the primer. All cDNA was treated with uracil-DNA glycosylase and then went through a first 18-cycle PCR with the universal primers M1SS and BC2_uni_R. From the authors' description of their analysis: For normalization, 1 million high-quality reads were randomly selected from each sample, with every read carrying a distinct molecular identifier. Instead of being binned into consensus sequences, reads that shared molecular identifiers were thrown out. CDR3 identification, clonotype clustering and error correction used MiTCR with a Q25 quality threshold and the strictest error-elimination algorithm. A nonparametric unseen species model with Euler transformation was used to estimate a lower bound on total TCR beta diversity. Clones were called with MiXCR by TCRdb after fastp trimmed the public reads at Q25, and only in-frame beta chains were retained. Each entry merges the rows of one CDR3 protein and shows their most common DNA and genes. These V and J calls derive from TCRdb rather than the authors' analysis. In this sample the table shows fewer than 900,000 distinct CDR3 sequences, under 40% of which occur a single time. Around 13% of the sample goes to the ten largest clones.

The chain links TRBV7-3 with TRBJ2-3; the D gene cannot be resolved beyond TRBD1 or TRBD2, each matching 6 bases. This TCR derives from a man aged 18 to 29 in good health. The sequencing input was blood. CDR3 loop: CASSLGSGASDTQYF. The bases are TGTGCCAGCAGCTTAGGGTCGGGGGCCTCCGATACGCAGTATTTT.